The 17 T cell receptor beta chains below come from one sample, sequenced in a study of lymphopenia after photon versus proton radiotherapy. This table comes from immunoSEQ multiplex PCR, and its TCRdb copy is limited to in-frame clones, with some not included. The data hold about 49,000 clones, with 83% observed a single time. This specimen consisted of peripheral blood, obtained from a patient treated with photon-based radiotherapy. All receptors come from a man over 45 with gastric cancer.

The chain carries TRBV19 and TRBJ2-3; 8 bases line up with TRBD1. CDR1 LNHDA and CDR2 SQIVND come from the germline V gene (reference sequence). The V gene end was trimmed by 3 bases and the J gene end by 0 bases; junction bases not matched to a gene: 2. This CDR3 has 15 amino acids. The CDR3 protein is CASSMDRASTDTQYF. CDR3 nucleotide sequence: TGTGCCAGTAGTATGGACAGGGCCAGCACAGATACGCAGTATTTT. Supplemented by reference TRBV19 and TRBJ2-3, the full variable domain reads DGGITQSPKYLFRKEGQNVTLSCEQNLNHDAMYWYRQDPGQGLRLIYYSQIVNDFQKGDIAEGYSVSREKKESFPLTVTSAQKNPTAFYLCASSMDRASTDTQYFGPGTRLTVL.

This clone has just one count. The V gene is TRBV18, the J gene TRBJ2-1; TRBD2 is a possible D gene (5 bases). Trimming stripped 2 bases from V and 8 bases from J, with 13 bases between. The CDR3 covers 14 residues. The germline V gene encodes CDR1 KGHSH and CDR2 LQKENI. DNA for the CDR3: TGTGCCAGCTCACCAGGGGTAGGGCGGGATGAGCAGTTCTTC. Protein: CASSPGVGRDEQFF. Filled out from reference TRBV18 and TRBJ2-1, the complete variable domain reads NAGVMQNPRHLVRRRGQEARLRCSPMKGHSHVYWYRQLPEEGLKFMVYLQKENIIDESGMPKERFSAEFPKEGPSILRIQQVVRGDSAAYFCASSPGVGRDEQFFGPGTRLTVL.

This clone turned up a few times. The V call is TRBV6-1, the J call TRBJ2-1; D uncertain. This CDR3 is 12 amino acids long. Germline lookup yields CDR1 MNHNS and CDR2 SASEGT. The ends were cut back, 2 bases at V and 11 bases at J, with 10 bases in the middle. The CDR3 protein is CASSESRVQQFF. CDR3 nucleotides: TGTGCCAGCAGTGAATCTAGGGTTCAGCAGTTCTTC.

Only a few counts were recorded for this clone. The chain links TRBV7-2 to TRBJ2-7; weak D call: TRBD1 (7 bases). From germline, CDR1 is SGHTA and CDR2 FQGNSA. V was clipped by 6 bases and J by 9 bases, with 15 bases between them. The CDR3 contains 12 residues. In DNA form, the CDR3 reads TGTGCCAGCAGGGGCAGGGGGGTCGTGCAGTACTTC. Its translation: CASRGRGVVQYF.

The chain is built from TRBV6-6 and TRBJ1-1; unclear D gene. With 2 bases removed from V and 1 base from J, the gap between germline ends came to 8 bases. The CDR3 contains 14 residues. Looked up from germline, CDR1 is MNHNY and CDR2 is SVGAGI (reference sequence). The CDR3 DNA follows: TGTGCCAGCAGTTACCCCCAAGAGAACACTGAAGCTTTCTTT. It is translated as CASSYPQENTEAFF.

V and J are TRBV7-8 and TRBJ2-2, with 8 bases lining up with TRBD2. J was trimmed by 6 bases and V by 1 base; bases with no gene match: 7. Per germline, CDR1 SGHVS and CDR2 FQNEAQ. This CDR3 has 16 residues. The CDR3 loop is CASSLDFGTSPGELFF. The CDR3 nucleotides read TGTGCCAGCAGCTTAGATTTCGGGACTAGTCCCGGGGAGCTGTTTTTT. Combining the CDR3 with reference TRBV7-8 and TRBJ2-2 gives the whole variable domain GAGVSQSPRYKVAKRGQDVALRCDPISGHVSLFWYQQALGQGPEFLTYFQNEAQLDKSGLPSDRFFAERPEGSVSTLKIQRTQQEDSAVYLCASSLDFGTSPGELFFGEGSRLTVL.

This clone has a single count. The genes are TRBV6-5 and TRBJ2-2; either TRBD1 or TRBD2 may fit D (5 bases each). The V end was cut by 8 bases, the J end by 7 bases, with 17 bases between. The length of the CDR3 is 14 residues. In germline, CDR1 is MNHEY, CDR2 SVGAGI. CDR3 protein: CASRWGSTGGELFF. The CDR3 nucleotides read TGTGCCAGCCGATGGGGGAGTACTGGCGGGGAGCTGTTTTTT.

CDR3 bases: TGTGCCAGCAGCCAAGATCGGCTGGGTTACAACACTGAAGCTTTCTTT. It is translated as CASSQDRLGYNTEAFF. The gene calls are TRBV4-2 and TRBJ1-1; D ambiguous. V was trimmed by 0 bases and J by 2 bases, leaving 13 bases between them. The germline V gene has CDR1 LGHNA and CDR2 YNFKEQ. This CDR3 contains 16 residues.

There are a few counts of this clone. The chain has TRBV9 and TRBJ1-1, with D possibly TRBD1 on 6 matching bases. V was shortened by 3 bases and J by 4 bases, with 10 bases between the two germline ends. The V gene's germline CDR1 is SGDLS and CDR2 YYNGEE. The CDR3 consists of 13 residues. CDR3 DNA sequence: TGTGCCAGCAGCGACGCAGGGGTCACTGAAGCTTTCTTT. This encodes CASSDAGVTEAFF.

The rearrangement links TRBV5-6 to TRBJ2-7; TRBD2 matches at 7 bases. The germline CDR1 and CDR2 sequences are SGHDT and YYEEEE. Losses at the gene ends were 3 bases for V and 0 bases for J; bases not matched to a gene: 3. CDR3 size: 14 residues. CDR3 residues: CASSSAGLSYEQYF. CDR3 DNA: TGTGCCAGCAGCTCAGCGGGACTCTCCTACGAGCAGTACTTC.

The chain links TRBV27 to TRBJ1-4; perhaps TRBD1 as D (6 bases). In germline, CDR1 is MNHEY, CDR2 SMNVEV (reference sequence). V dropped 6 bases and J dropped 8 bases, with 25 bases sitting between them. The CDR3 has 17 amino acids. CDR3 sequence: CASSLNGRRGVREKLFF. CDR3 DNA: TGTGCCAGCAGCCTTAATGGCCGCAGGGGAGTGCGGGAAAAACTGTTTTTT.

The chain carries TRBV13 and TRBJ2-1; 8 nucleotides line up with TRBD2. The CDR3 consists of 15 residues. V trimming: 2 bases; J trimming: 5 bases; junction bases outside the gene matches: 5. The germline V gene encodes CDR1 PRHDT and CDR2 FYEKMQ (reference sequence). The CDR3 coding sequence is TGTGCCAGCAGCTTACGGGGGGGCGGAAACAATGAGCAGTTCTTC. This codes for CASSLRGGGNNEQFF.

This clone came up once. This sequence joins TRBV28 and TRBJ2-7, with D unclear. The CDR3 sequence is 10 residues long. Trimming cost V 7 bases and J 9 bases, with 10 bases left between them. The germline CDR1 and CDR2 sequences are MDHEN and SYDVKM. The CDR3 region is CASMNRRQYF. In nucleotides, the CDR3 is TGTGCCAGCATGAATAGGAGGCAGTACTTC.

The V gene is TRBV27, the J gene TRBJ2-1; D remains ambiguous. The CDR3 loop spans 12 amino acids. V was shortened by 5 bases and J by 9 bases, with 11 bases between the two germline ends. Germline V lookup: CDR1 MNHEY, CDR2 SMNVEV (reference sequence). CDR3 residues: CASSNSVREQFF. The CDR3 nucleotides are TGTGCCAGCAGTAACTCCGTTCGTGAGCAGTTCTTC.

The chain joins TRBV6-5 to TRBJ1-2; D unclear. The germline gives CDR1 MNHEY, CDR2 SVGAGI. Trimming cost V 6 bases and J 11 bases, with 19 bases left between them. The CDR3 extends over 13 amino acids. The CDR3 here is CASSSRDQSPYTF. The CDR3 DNA reads as TGTGCCAGCAGCTCCCGGGATCAGAGCCCTTACACCTTC.

The chain links TRBV4-2 to TRBJ2-3; 9 bases are a match to TRBD2. The trim removed 2 bases at V and 4 bases at J, leaving 7 bases unmatched. The germline V gene has CDR1 LGHNA and CDR2 YNFKEQ. This CDR3 spans 16 amino acids. The CDR3 DNA sequence: TGTGCCAGCAGCCAATTCCGCGGGAGGGCCCCAGATACGCAGTATTTT. Amino acid sequence: CASSQFRGRAPDTQYF.

The gene calls are TRBV19 and TRBJ2-7; the D gene could be TRBD1 or TRBD2 (5 bases each). This CDR3 comprises 13 residues. Germline CDR1 is LNHDA and CDR2 is SQIVND (reference sequence). V lost 8 bases, J lost 4 bases, and 15 bases lay in between. The chain's CDR3 is CASARDVQYEQYF. DNA for the CDR3: TGTGCCAGTGCCCGGGACGTCCAATACGAGCAGTACTTC.